The source of this T cell receptor beta chain is a study of blood T cell repertoires in COVID-19 (dated by TCRdb to 2019 to 2021). Study-wide context: Samples covering the acute and convalescent phases of COVID-19 were provided by collaborators in the United States, Italy and Spain. Where available, HLA class I and class II types were obtained from metadata supplied by the sample provider rather than from assay-based typing. Deeply sampled blood TCRbeta repertoires from subjects exposed to, actively infected with, or recovered from COVID-19 were included in the dataset. The prospective study material was composed of cDNA or gDNA derived from T cells, B-cell-depleted T cells, or PBMCs. The repertoires were made available in a free public database intended to serve as a resource for research on the immune response to SARS-CoV-2. Samples came from the ongoing ImmuneRACE study (first 160 participants) plus 1,254 subjects from 6 global collaborators. Sample metadata almost always included a de-identified subject ID, COVID-19 status, age in years and sex. What the work shows at the level of the full study, not this receptor alone: Clinical and demographic metadata were provided uncurated, with the amount varying by source and participant.

With regard to this clone: Its antigen remains unidentified. Per-base quality was not reported, and no clone a single base away is much larger than it.

TCRbeta CDR3 regions were amplified from genomic DNA by means of the immunoSEQ Assay, a bias-controlled multiplex PCR. Turning to the authors' computational methods: The number of nucleated cells in each sample was estimated by amplification of reference gene primers within the assay. To quantify the absolute abundance of each unique TCRbeta CDR3 rearrangement, sequence reads were collapsed and filtered. Productive Simpson clonality was computed per sample as the square root of Simpson's diversity index over productive rearrangements. The table comes from immuneACCESS by way of TCRdb, which keeps in-frame sequences with V and J called. Part of the clones is missing from these tables; in studies checked, under half for an unresolved V gene and the rest for unknown reasons. V and J calls and clone size follow that table, whereas D and trimming were derived from the DNA. For this sample the table gives around 70,000 clones, of which around nine tenths were detected only once. The ten largest account for 1.5% to 2.5% of the sample.

V loses 0 bases of germline sequence and J loses 8 bases, and the interval between the two ends is 11 bases. Including the terminal cysteine and phenylalanine, the CDR3 comprises 14 residues. Solely the CDR3 DNA is kept, with 42 bases framed from the first base. CDR1 and CDR2 (LGHDT, YNNKEL) derive from the germline V gene (reference sequence). Whole blood was collected in K2EDTA tubes by collaborating institutions according to the institutions' own protocols. For TCRbeta analysis, collaborators shipped samples in one of three forms: frozen whole blood, isolated PBMCs, or DNA extracted from either of those sample types.

The sequence joins TRBV3-1 (or the pseudogene TRBV3-2) to TRBJ2-1; the D gene lacks a confident call. The sequencing input was peripheral blood. The sequence was collected from a woman of 80 years or more with active or convalescent COVID-19. Here is the DNA: TGTGCCAGCAGCCAAGATCCCCTAGAGGATGAGCAGTTCTTC. This sequence encodes CASSQDPLEDEQFF.